The 18 T cell receptor beta chains in this list originate from one sample, sequenced in a study of blood T cell repertoires in COVID-19. Produced via immunoSEQ multiplex PCR; TCRdb's table is partial and in-frame only. This table has about 200,000 clones, about 82% appearing once. The specimen sequenced was PBMCs or T cells enriched from blood (not recorded which). These receptors came from a man aged 40-49 years with acute COVID-19.

The CDR3 reads CASSLTGEREDTQYF. CDR3 sequence (DNA): TGTGCCAGCAGCTTGACAGGGGAAAGAGAAGATACGCAGTATTTT. This sequence joins TRBV5-6 and TRBJ2-3, with 7 bases aligning to TRBD1. This CDR3 region has 15 residues. V dropped 1 base and J dropped 5; count of bases not matched to a gene: 7. Germline CDR1 is SGHDT and CDR2 is YYEEEE.

The V call is TRBV28, the J call TRBJ1-5; 12 positions match TRBD1. The V segment lost 2 bases and the J segment 7 bases; nucleotides outside the gene matches: 6. This CDR3 comprises 16 residues. Germline V gene sequence: CDR1 MDHEN, CDR2 SYDVKM. DNA of the CDR3: TGTGCCAGCAGTTTAGTCCCCGGGACAGGGGGCCAGCCCCAGCATTTT. Encoded protein: CASSLVPGTGGQPQHF.

The chain uses TRBV29-1 and TRBJ2-7, with TRBD1 matching over 11 bases. CDR1 and CDR2 from the germline V gene are SQVTM and ANQGSEA. Trimming removed 0 bases from V and 4 bases from J; junction bases left unmatched: 5. There are 15 residues in the CDR3. CDR3 protein: CSVEEGTGGMYEQYF. Written as DNA, the CDR3 is TGCAGCGTTGAAGAAGGGACAGGGGGTATGTACGAGCAGTACTTC.

The rearrangement links TRBV5-1 to TRBJ1-1; D is ambiguous. V lost 0 bases and J 5 bases, leaving 8 bases between the germline ends. The germline gives CDR1 SGHRS, CDR2 YFSETQ. The CDR3 is made up of 13 amino acids. CDR3 region: CASSLDPGTEAFF. The DNA of the CDR3 is TGCGCCAGCAGCTTGGATCCGGGGACTGAAGCTTTCTTT. Full variable domain (outside the CDR3, taken from reference TRBV5-1 and TRBJ1-1): KAGVTQTPRYLIKTRGQQVTLSCSPISGHRSVSWYQQTPGQGLQFLFEYFSETQRNKGNFPGRFSGRQFSNSRSEMNVSTLELGDSALYLCASSLDPGTEAFFGQGTRLTVV.

V and J are TRBV28 and TRBJ1-1; 7 nucleotides agree with TRBD1. This CDR3 has 14 amino acids. V dropped 5 bases and J dropped 5; count of bases not matched to a gene: 8. Germline V CDR1 and CDR2: MDHEN, SYDVKM. The CDR3 spells CASSAPQGQTEAFF. Here the CDR3 DNA reads TGTGCCAGCAGTGCCCCACAGGGGCAAACTGAAGCTTTCTTT.

This clone was seen a handful of times. The genes are TRBV2 and TRBJ1-5; the D is unclear. Germline V gene data show CDR1 as SNHLY and CDR2 as FYNNEI. The CDR3 contains 14 residues. V dropped 7 bases and J dropped 0 bases, with 10 bases sitting between them. CDR3 residues: CASMKGGSNQPQHF. The CDR3 region has the DNA TGTGCCAGCATGAAGGGAGGTAGCAATCAGCCCCAGCATTTT.

The rearrangement joins TRBV30 to TRBJ2-7, with 9 nucleotides matching TRBD2. The CDR3 sequence is 15 residues long. Germline V gene sequence: CDR1 GTSNPN, CDR2 SVGIG (reference sequence). Trimming removed 2 bases from V and 5 bases from J; junction bases left unmatched: 10. The CDR3 loop is CAWSRNLAGRNEQYF. The CDR3 nucleotides read TGTGCCTGGAGTCGAAATCTAGCGGGACGCAACGAGCAGTACTTC.

The chain has TRBV27 and TRBJ2-7; TRBD1 matches 8 bases. Germline CDR1 MNHEY, CDR2 SMNVEV (reference sequence). The CDR3 runs to 15 residues. With V trimmed by 5 bases and J by 2 bases, 8 bases remained unmatched. The CDR3 reads CASSPRTGLTYEQYF. The CDR3, as DNA: TGTGCCAGCAGTCCAAGGACAGGGTTAACCTACGAGCAGTACTTC.

In DNA form, the CDR3 reads TGCAGTGCCCCATGGAGAGAGACCCAGTACTTC. Residues: CSAPWRETQYF. The V call is TRBV20-1, the J call TRBJ2-5, with unresolved D. Per the germline V gene, CDR1 is DFQATT and CDR2 is SNEGSKA (reference sequence). Deletions cut 6 bases from V and 4 bases from J, with 9 bases between. The CDR3 is 11 amino acids.

The gene calls are TRBV28 and TRBJ1-5; 11 bases are a match to TRBD1. The CDR3 sequence is 15 residues long. The V gene's germline CDR1 is MDHEN and CDR2 SYDVKM. J was trimmed by 7 bases and V by 8 bases; bases with no gene match: 10. The CDR3 here is CASGDRGSQVQPQHF. The DNA for the CDR3 is TGTGCCAGCGGGGACAGGGGGTCGCAGGTCCAGCCCCAGCATTTT.

This chain links TRBV10-3 with TRBJ2-1; 11 bases are a match to TRBD2. Trimming cost V 7 bases and J 6 bases; bases outside gene matches: 8. CDR1 is ENHRY, CDR2 SYGVKD, per germline. This CDR3 spans 15 amino acids. In DNA form, the CDR3 reads TGTGCCATCACCCCGACTAGCGGGGCGCTCAATGAGCAGTTCTTC. Translating gives CAITPTSGALNEQFF.

The V gene is TRBV24-1, the J gene TRBJ2-2; 7 bases match TRBD1. The CDR3 spans 16 residues. CDR1 is KGHDR, CDR2 SFDVKD, per germline. Trimming cost V 3 bases and J 5 bases; bases outside gene matches: 8. The CDR3 coding sequence is TGTGCCACCAGTGATCCCGACACACAGGGGACCGGGGAGCTGTTTTTT. Translating it yields CATSDPDTQGTGELFF.

The rearrangement joins TRBV19 to TRBJ2-5; 8 bases line up with TRBD2. CDR3 size: 16 residues. V dropped 3 bases and J dropped 2; count of bases not matched to a gene: 8. The germline gives CDR1 LNHDA, CDR2 SQIVND (reference sequence). The CDR3 reads CASSITSGPIQETQYF. CDR3 in DNA: TGTGCCAGTAGTATTACTAGCGGCCCTATACAAGAGACCCAGTACTTC.

This clone was counted a single time. The chain employs TRBV9 and TRBJ1-6; 9 bases match TRBD1. The length of the CDR3 is 15 residues. CDR1 and CDR2 from the germline V gene are SGDLS and YYNGEE. V trimming: 3 bases; J trimming: 7 bases; junction bases outside the gene matches: 5. The CDR3 sequence: CASSADRGGNSPLHF. CDR3 in DNA: TGTGCCAGCAGCGCGGACAGGGGCGGCAATTCACCCCTCCACTTT.

This chain joins TRBV5-6 and TRBJ1-1, with 7 positions matching TRBD1. Germline trimming cut 4 bases from V and 5 bases from J; bases unmatched to any gene: 8. The CDR3 runs 14 residues. Germline values: CDR1 SGHDT, CDR2 YYEEEE. The CDR3 sequence: CASSLRGPGTEAFF. In nucleotides, the CDR3 is TGTGCCAGCAGCCTAAGGGGGCCGGGTACTGAAGCTTTCTTT.

The chain has TRBV7-3 and TRBJ1-2, with 7 bases lining up with TRBD1. Germline V gives CDR1 SGHTA, CDR2 FQGTGA. V trimming: 3 bases; J trimming: 4 bases; junction bases outside the gene matches: 5. This CDR3 comprises 14 residues. The CDR3 loop reads CASSFQQGSYGYTF. The DNA of the CDR3 is TGTGCCAGCAGCTTCCAACAGGGGTCCTATGGCTACACCTTC. The whole variable domain, remainder taken from reference TRBV7-3 and TRBJ1-2, is GAGVSQTPSNKVTEKGKYVELRCDPISGHTALYWYRQSLGQGPEFLIYFQGTGAADDSGLPNDRFFAVRPEGSVSTLKIQRTERGDSAVYLCASSFQQGSYGYTFGSGTRLTVV.

The chain uses TRBV10-1 and TRBJ1-1; 7 bases map to TRBD1. The CDR3 length is 15 residues. The germline gives CDR1 WNHNN, CDR2 SYGVQD (reference sequence). V shed 3 bases and J 3 bases; nucleotides not matched to a gene: 7. DNA of the CDR3: TGCGCCAGCAGTGACCGAGGACAGGCGGACACTGAAGCTTTCTTT. Its translation is CASSDRGQADTEAFF.

This clone has a single count. V gene TRBV10-3 combines with J gene TRBJ2-1; a possible D gene is TRBD2 (6 bases). V was shortened by 5 bases and J by 9 bases, with 17 bases between the two germline ends. The CDR3 loop spans 14 amino acids. CDR1 and CDR2 from the germline V gene are ENHRY and SYGVKD. CDR3 sequence reads: CAISIPGETGEQFF. For the CDR3, the DNA is TGTGCCATCAGTATACCGGGAGAAACGGGTGAGCAGTTCTTC.